This TCR beta chain was recovered during a study of blood T cell repertoires in COVID-19. Trimming stripped 7 bases from V and 0 bases from J, with 16 bases between. This CDR3 is built from 16 residues. Germline lookup yields CDR1 MNHEY and CDR2 SMNVEV (reference sequence). TCRdb's table, derived via immunoSEQ multiplex PCR, lists solely in-frame clones and lacks some. The sample lists around 270,000 clones; over 75% were seen once. This receptor was identified in a woman aged 50 to 60 with acute or convalescent COVID-19. The chain uses TRBV27 and TRBJ2-1, with TRBD1 as a possible D gene (6 bases). The specimen sequenced was peripheral blood. The CDR3 DNA sequence: TGTGCCAGCAAAGACCCCAGGGGTGGCTCCTACAATGAGCAGTTCTTC. Amino acids: CASKDPRGGSYNEQFF.